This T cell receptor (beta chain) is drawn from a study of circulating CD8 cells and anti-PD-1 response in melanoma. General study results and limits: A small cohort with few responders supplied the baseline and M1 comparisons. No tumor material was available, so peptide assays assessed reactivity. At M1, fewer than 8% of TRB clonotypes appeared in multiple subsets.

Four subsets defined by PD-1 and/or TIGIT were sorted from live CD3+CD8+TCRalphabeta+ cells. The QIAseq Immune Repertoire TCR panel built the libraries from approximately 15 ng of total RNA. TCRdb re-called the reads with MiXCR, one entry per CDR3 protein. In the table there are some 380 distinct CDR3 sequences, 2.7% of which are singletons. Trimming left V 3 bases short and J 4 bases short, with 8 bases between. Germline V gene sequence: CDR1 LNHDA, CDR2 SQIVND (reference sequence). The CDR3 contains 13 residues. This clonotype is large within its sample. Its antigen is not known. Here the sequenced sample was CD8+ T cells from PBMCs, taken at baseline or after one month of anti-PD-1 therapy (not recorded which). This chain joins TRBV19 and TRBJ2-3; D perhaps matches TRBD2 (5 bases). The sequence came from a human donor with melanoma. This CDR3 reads CASSIASPDTQYF. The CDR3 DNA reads TGTGCCAGTAGTATCGCTAGCCCAGATACGCAGTATTTT.